A selection of T cell receptor beta chains follows, all from one sample in a study of T cell changes during pregnancy in multiple sclerosis. Sequencing used immunoSEQ multiplex PCR; TCRdb keeps in-frame clones, though not all of them. The table has around 96,000 clones, roughly 94% seen once. The sample in question was peripheral blood, obtained after pregnancy. These receptors came from a female donor in good health, enrolled as a control in a pregnancy study. CDR3s include the opening cysteine and the closing phenylalanine or tryptophan. The D gene is left open where the match is weak. A row's size may be missing; if present it is once, few, many or a size class.

clone_size j_call cdr3_length d_call v_call cdr3_nt cdr3_aa
. TRBJ1-3 14 . TRBV2 TGTGCCAGCAGTGAGAGGCCAGGGGGAAACACCATATATTTT CASSERPGGNTIYF
. TRBJ1-2 16 TRBD1 TRBV18 TGTGCCAGCCATCCCGGGACAGGGGGACCCCCTAGGGGCTACACCTTC CASHPGTGGPPRGYTF
. TRBJ1-3 14 . TRBV7-8 TGTGCCAGCAGCTTACAGACAGCAGGAAACACCATATATTTT CASSLQTAGNTIYF
. TRBJ1-1 13 . TRBV6-1 TGTGCCAGCCTTCGCCCTATGAACACTGAAGCTTTCTTT CASLRPMNTEAFF
. TRBJ1-4 17 TRBD1 TRBV5-1 TGCGCCAGCAGCTCCCGCCCCGGACAGGATATTAATGAAAAACTGTTTTTT CASSSRPGQDINEKLFF
few TRBJ1-1 14 . TRBV7-9 TGTGCCAGCACACTTGGCGCAGGGCCCGTGGAAGCTTTCTTT CASTLGAGPVEAFF
. TRBJ2-7 15 . TRBV6-5 TGTGCCAGCAGATACCGGGACACCCCGTTCTACGAGCAGTACTTC CASRYRDTPFYEQYF
. TRBJ2-5 14 TRBD1 TRBV10-3 TGTGCCATCAGCCGGACAGGGAACCAAGAGACCCAGTACTTC CAISRTGNQETQYF
. TRBJ2-1 10 . TRBV2 TGTGCCAGCACCCCGGATGAGCAGTTCTTC CASTPDEQFF
. TRBJ2-2 17 TRBD1 TRBV2 TGTGCCAGCAGCCACAGGGGGGAAGCGGCGAACACCGGGGAGCTGTTTTTT CASSHRGEAANTGELFF
. TRBJ1-2 12 . TRBV6-6 TGTGCCAGCGGTGGAGTAAACTATGGCTACACCTTC CASGGVNYGYTF
. TRBJ2-5 13 TRBD1 TRBV5-1 TGCGCCAGCCTTCGGACAGGGGAAGAGACCCAGTACTTC CASLRTGEETQYF
. TRBJ2-3 14 TRBD1 TRBV25-1 TGTGCCAGCACCGGGACAGGGAGGACAGATACGCAGTATTTT CASTGTGRTDTQYF
. TRBJ2-3 15 TRBD1 TRBV6-6 TGTGCCAGCAGTTTCGGACAGGGACACACAGATACGCAGTATTTT CASSFGQGHTDTQYF
. TRBJ2-5 13 . TRBV5-1 TGCGCCAGCAGCTTGGGGTCCGGGGAGACCCAGTACTTC CASSLGSGETQYF
once TRBJ1-2 13 . TRBV27 TGTGCCAGCAGTTTTGCCGGGGGCTATGGCTACACCTTC CASSFAGGYGYTF
. TRBJ2-5 13 . TRBV5-1 TGCGCCAGCAGCTCCTCCCCAGGGGAGACCCAGTACTTC CASSSSPGETQYF
. TRBJ1-1 14 . TRBV5-4 TGTGCCAGCAGCTTGTCAGGGGCCGGTACTGAAGCTTTCTTT CASSLSGAGTEAFF
. TRBJ1-5 15 . TRBV19 TGTGCCAGTAGTGGGTGGGGGACTGGCAATCAGCCCCAGCATTTT CASSGWGTGNQPQHF
. TRBJ2-7 16 . TRBV7-9 TGTGCCAGCAGCTTAATAGGGATGAGGGAAAGTGACGAGCAGTACTTC CASSLIGMRESDEQYF
. TRBJ2-1 14 TRBD2 TRBV9 TGTGCCAGCAGCGTAGCGGGAGGAGGTAATGAGCAGTTCTTC CASSVAGGGNEQFF
. TRBJ1-4 15 . TRBV28 TGTGCCAGCAGTTTAACGGGGTTTACTAATGAAAAACTGTTTTTT CASSLTGFTNEKLFF
. TRBJ1-2 12 . TRBV28 TGTGCCAGCACTCTAAATTACTATGGCTACACCTTC CASTLNYYGYTF
. TRBJ2-7 14 TRBD2 TRBV28 TGTGCCAGCAGTTTGACTAGCGGGCCCTACGAGCAGTACTTC CASSLTSGPYEQYF
. TRBJ2-1 14 TRBD1 TRBV28 TGTGCCAGCGGGCACAGGGGGGAGGTAAATGAGCAGTTCTTC CASGHRGEVNEQFF
. TRBJ1-4 19 . TRBV5-6 TGTGCCAGCAGCTTGCGGTACTTGGGTTTGACAGGAACTAATGAAAAACTGTTTTTT CASSLRYLGLTGTNEKLFF
. TRBJ2-5 13 . TRBV5-1 TGCGCCAGCAGCTTGACAGGGAAAGAGACCCAGTACTTC CASSLTGKETQYF
. TRBJ2-1 14 TRBD2 TRBV19 TGTGCCAGTAGTTTGGGACTAGCGGCCAATGAGCAGTTCTTC CASSLGLAANEQFF
. TRBJ2-2 15 . TRBV5-4 TGTGCCAGCAGCTTGGAGTTTAGGAACACCGGGGAGCTGTTTTTT CASSLEFRNTGELFF
. TRBJ2-1 16 . TRBV27 TGTGCCAGCAGTCCATTGGACGAGGGGGCCTACAATGAGCAGTTCTTC CASSPLDEGAYNEQFF
. TRBJ1-3 15 TRBD1 TRBV28 TGTGCCACTACATCGGGGACAGATTTTGGAAACACCATATATTTT CATTSGTDFGNTIYF
once TRBJ2-2 16 TRBD1 TRBV15 TGTGCCACCAGCAGTTCGGGACAGGGGAACACCGGGGAGCTGTTTTTT CATSSSGQGNTGELFF
. TRBJ2-1 13 . TRBV27 TGTGCCAGCAGTTTATTGGGGGCGGATGAGCAGTTCTTC CASSLLGADEQFF
. TRBJ1-5 13 . TRBV2 TGTGCCAGCAGTGACGTTACAGGGCAGCCCCAGCATTTT CASSDVTGQPQHF
. TRBJ1-1 11 . TRBV20-1 TGCAGTGCTACCAGGAACACTGAAGCTTTCTTT CSATRNTEAFF
. TRBJ2-3 15 TRBD2 TRBV27 TGTGCCAGCAGTTTATTTAGGACTAGCGTCGATACGCAGTATTTT CASSLFRTSVDTQYF
. TRBJ2-1 15 TRBD2 TRBV27 TGTGCCAGCAACACCCCGGCTAGCGGGAGTAATGAGCAGTTCTTC CASNTPASGSNEQFF
once TRBJ2-7 13 . TRBV28 TGTGCCAGCAGTTTAGGAGGTGGGTACGAGCAGTACTTC CASSLGGGYEQYF
. TRBJ1-5 14 TRBD1 TRBV19 TGTGCCAGTAGCAACAGGGGCGGTAATCAGCCCCAGCATTTT CASSNRGGNQPQHF
. TRBJ2-2 15 . TRBV6-4 TGTGCCAGCAAAATAAGCCGCGCCGGTCGCCGGGAGCTGTTTTTT CASKISRAGRRELFF
. TRBJ1-5 14 TRBD1 TRBV30 TGTGCCTGGAGTACAGGGGTTGGGAGTCAGCCCCAGCATTTT CAWSTGVGSQPQHF
. TRBJ2-7 14 TRBD2 TRBV6-1 TGTGCCAGCAGCGGACGGGGGGGGAGGTACGAGCAGTACTTC CASSGRGGRYEQYF
. TRBJ2-7 14 TRBD1 TRBV5-1 TGCGCCAGCTCCAAAAGCACAGGGGGCTACGAGCAGTACTTC CASSKSTGGYEQYF
. TRBJ1-5 13 TRBD1 TRBV10-3 TGTGCCATCGCGACAGGGGGCGGTCAGCCCCAGCATTTT CAIATGGGQPQHF
. TRBJ2-3 15 TRBD2 TRBV7-9 TGTGCCAGCAGCTCTTCTAGCGGGAGCACAGATACGCAGTATTTT CASSSSSGSTDTQYF
few TRBJ1-4 18 TRBD1 TRBV5-5 TGTGCCAGCAGCCCGATGACAGGGGGCCGTGCAACTAATGAAAAACTGTTTTTT CASSPMTGGRATNEKLFF
. TRBJ1-4 17 TRBD1 TRBV27 TGTGCCAGCGGGGAACTACCGGGACAGGGGGCGGGGGAAAAACTGTTTTTT CASGELPGQGAGEKLFF
. TRBJ2-5 13 . TRBV30 TGTGCCTGGAGTATGGGCAGCCAAGAGACCCAGTACTTC CAWSMGSQETQYF
. TRBJ1-1 15 . TRBV6-6 TGTGCCAGCAGTTACTCGGGGCTTAAGAACACTGAAGCTTTCTTT CASSYSGLKNTEAFF
. TRBJ2-5 13 . TRBV5-4 TGTGCCAGCAGCTGGAGGGGTACAGAGACCCAGTACTTC CASSWRGTETQYF
. TRBJ2-6 19 TRBD1 TRBV7-8 TGTGCCAGCAGCCTCCTACCGGGACAGGGAGAAGCGGGGGCCAACGTCCTGACTTTC CASSLLPGQGEAGANVLTF
. TRBJ1-2 14 TRBD1 TRBV27 TGTGCCAGCAGCACCGGGACAGGGAACTATGGCTACACCTTC CASSTGTGNYGYTF
few TRBJ2-2 14 TRBD1 TRBV6-4 TGTGCCAGCAGTGGGACAGGGGACACCGGGGAGCTGTTTTTT CASSGTGDTGELFF
. TRBJ2-1 14 TRBD2 TRBV19 TGTGCCAGTAGTATGGCGGGAGCGGTCAATGAGCAGTTCTTC CASSMAGAVNEQFF
. TRBJ1-1 14 TRBD1 TRBV29-1 TGCAGCGTTGAACGAACAGGGGCGAACACTGAAGCTTTCTTT CSVERTGANTEAFF
. TRBJ1-5 14 TRBD1 TRBV19 TGTGCCAGTAGTATTGTAGGGGGCAGTCAGCCCCAGCATTTT CASSIVGGSQPQHF